This T cell receptor beta chain appears in the sequencing data of a study of blood T cell repertoires in COVID-19. On the study more broadly: The samples span acute and convalescent COVID-19 from the United States, Italy and Spain. T cells, B-cell-depleted T cells, or PBMCs supplied cDNA or gDNA.

How the authors handled the data: The assay estimated nucleated cells by amplifying reference gene primers. The data were produced by immunoSEQ multiplex PCR, yet TCRdb's version contains in-frame clones alone and is incomplete. V and J calls and clone size are given by that table; D and trimming were obtained from the DNA. The sample lists 150,000 to 200,000 clones; about 86% were seen once. The germline gives CDR1 SGDLS, CDR2 YYNGEE. This CDR3 is 15 amino acids long. V lost 2 bases to trimming and J lost 5 bases; unmatched junction nucleotides: 6. The chain employs TRBV9 and TRBJ2-5; 10 bases are shared with TRBD1. Sequencing was carried out using peripheral blood. The sequence came from a man aged 18 to 30 with acute or convalescent COVID-19. The CDR3 sequence is CASSVQTGGEETQYF. The CDR3 nucleotides read TGTGCCAGCAGCGTGCAGACAGGGGGCGAGGAGACCCAGTACTTC.